These T cell receptor beta chains were read from a single sample in a study of blood T cell repertoires in COVID-19. Clones were read by immunoSEQ multiplex PCR, and TCRdb kept only the in-frame ones, dropping some. The data contain 250,000 to 300,000 clones, over 80% of them singletons. Sequenced material: PBMCs or T cells enriched from blood (not recorded which). The receptors stem from a human donor in a cohort exposed to, infected with or recovered from COVID-19 (not recorded which). The donor label of this sample is uncertain. Each CDR3 is given with its conserved first and last residue. D genes are given only for firm matches. Rows give clone size only sometimes, using once, few, many, or a class for an expanded clone.

TRBV9	TRBJ2-5	16	-	TRBD2	CASSVMSSGGQETQYF	TGTGCCAGCAGCGTTATGTCTAGCGGGGGACAAGAGACCCAGTACTTC
TRBV7-9	TRBJ1-5	15	-	-	CASSLDQGGNQPQHF	TGTGCCAGCAGCTTAGACCAGGGCGGCAATCAGCCCCAGCATTTT
TRBV4-1	TRBJ1-5	15	few	-	CASSPLVVDNQPQHF	TGCGCCAGCAGCCCCCTAGTAGTTGACAATCAGCCCCAGCATTTT
TRBV28	TRBJ2-3	16	-	TRBD1	CASSPTLGQGTDTQYF	TGTGCCAGCAGCCCGACCCTGGGACAGGGGACAGATACGCAGTATTTT
TRBV4-3	TRBJ2-7	14	-	-	CASSQDQTQSEQYF	TGCGCCAGCAGCCAGGATCAAACACAGTCCGAGCAGTACTTC
TRBV18	TRBJ2-7	15	-	-	CASSPPDSLSYEQYF	TGTGCCAGCTCACCACCCGACAGCCTCTCCTACGAGCAGTACTTC
TRBV12-5	TRBJ2-3	16	-	-	CASGPFGTTSTDTQYF	TGTGCTAGTGGTCCTTTCGGGACAACTAGCACAGATACGCAGTATTTT
TRBV18	TRBJ1-5	14	-	TRBD1	CASSDRESNQPQHF	TGTGCCAGCTCAGACAGGGAGAGCAATCAGCCCCAGCATTTT
TRBV5-6	TRBJ2-2	15	once	TRBD1	CASSFPGQGVGELFF	TGTGCCAGCAGCTTCCCGGGACAGGGGGTCGGGGAGCTGTTTTTT
TRBV19	TRBJ2-1	14	-	-	CASTLRGPLDEQFF	TGTGCCAGTACCCTCCGTGGCCCTCTGGATGAGCAGTTCTTC
TRBV3-1/TRBV3-2	TRBJ2-5	12	-	-	CASSQGGETQYF	TGTGCCAGCAGCCAAGGAGGAGAGACCCAGTACTTC
TRBV15	TRBJ2-5	19	-	-	CATSRDSLSGRGFMKTQYF	TGTGCCACCAGCAGAGATTCCCTTTCGGGCAGGGGATTCATGAAGACCCAGTACTTC
TRBV6-5	TRBJ2-7	13	-	-	CASRLRTAYEQYF	TGTGCCAGCAGGTTACGTACGGCCTACGAGCAGTACTTC
TRBV21-1	TRBJ2-1	16	once	-	CASTKALGERNNEQFF	TGTGCCAGCACCAAAGCGTTGGGAGAACGGAACAATGAGCAGTTCTTC
TRBV27	TRBJ1-2	14	-	TRBD1	CASSLSGQAYGYTF	TGTGCCAGCAGTTTATCGGGACAGGCATATGGCTACACCTTC
TRBV30	TRBJ1-6	13	-	-	CAWSGGHGVTLHF	TGTGCCTGGAGTGGGGGCCACGGTGTCACCCTCCACTTT
TRBV7-9	TRBJ1-4	15	-	-	CASSLAKRTDEKLFF	TGTGCCAGCAGCTTAGCGAAGCGGACCGATGAAAAACTGTTTTTT
TRBV7-9	TRBJ1-2	15	-	-	CASSLTGPAPYGYTF	TGTGCCAGCAGCTTGACAGGCCCGGCGCCTTATGGCTACACCTTC
TRBV2	TRBJ2-2	13	few	-	CASTGEAAGELFF	TGTGCCAGCACGGGGGAGGCAGCCGGGGAGCTGTTTTTT
TRBV19	TRBJ1-2	18	-	-	CASSIAPQGALRPYGYTF	TGTGCCAGTAGTATAGCCCCACAGGGCGCCCTACGACCTTATGGCTACACCTTC
TRBV6-5	TRBJ1-1	13	few	-	CASSYGQLAEAFF	TGTGCCAGCAGTTACGGGCAGCTGGCTGAAGCTTTCTTT
TRBV9	TRBJ2-7	14	-	TRBD2	CASSATSGGREQYF	TGTGCCAGCAGCGCGACTAGCGGGGGTCGCGAGCAGTACTTC
TRBV18	TRBJ2-7	15	-	TRBD1	CASSPLGQGSHEQYF	TGTGCCAGCTCACCACTGGGACAGGGATCGCACGAGCAGTACTTC
TRBV15	TRBJ1-2	14	-	-	CATSSIREDYGYTF	TGTGCCACCAGCAGTATCAGGGAGGACTATGGCTACACCTTC
TRBV5-1	TRBJ2-5	12	-	-	CASSGGQETQYF	TGCGCCAGCAGCGGGGGCCAGGAGACCCAGTACTTC
TRBV11-2	TRBJ1-1	18	-	TRBD1	CASRPIWDRGKMNTEAFF	TGTGCCAGCAGACCTATCTGGGACAGGGGGAAAATGAACACTGAAGCTTTCTTT
TRBV4-1	TRBJ2-7	16	-	-	CASSQVPTGSSYEQYF	TGCGCCAGCAGCCAAGTCCCGACGGGTAGTTCCTACGAGCAGTACTTC
TRBV5-4	TRBJ2-3	16	once	TRBD2	CASSSGLAGPTDTQYF	TGTGCCAGCAGCTCTGGACTAGCGGGGCCCACAGATACGCAGTATTTT
TRBV7-2	TRBJ2-5	19	-	TRBD2	CASSLGRLAGGDVGETQYF	TGTGCCAGCAGCTTAGGGAGACTAGCGGGGGGTGATGTGGGAGAGACCCAGTACTTC
TRBV9	TRBJ1-2	15	-	TRBD1	CASSGGPRTGNGYTF	TGTGCCAGCAGCGGAGGTCCAAGGACAGGGAATGGCTACACCTTC
TRBV2	TRBJ1-5	14	once	-	CASAYLESNQPQHF	TGTGCCAGCGCCTACTTGGAGAGCAATCAGCCCCAGCATTTT
TRBV11-2	TRBJ2-1	17	-	TRBD2	CASSSPPSSGGDNEQFF	TGTGCCAGCAGCTCGCCCCCCTCTAGCGGGGGAGACAATGAGCAGTTCTTC
TRBV19	TRBJ1-4	14	-	TRBD1	CASRPGQLNEKLFF	TGTGCCAGTAGACCGGGACAGCTTAATGAAAAACTGTTTTTT
TRBV30	TRBJ2-3	16	-	TRBD2	CAWAFGLAGGTDTQYF	TGTGCCTGGGCCTTCGGGTTAGCGGGGGGCACAGATACGCAGTATTTT
TRBV25-1	TRBJ1-2	15	-	-	CASSPPRAGIYGYTF	TGTGCCAGCAGTCCACCCCGGGCAGGGATCTATGGCTACACCTTC